This is a list of T cell receptor beta chains from one sample in a study of graft-versus-host responses after intestinal transplantation. The protocol was immunoSEQ multiplex PCR, while the TCRdb copy is restricted to in-frame clones and leaves out a portion. The sample lists about 19,000 clones, approximately 86% occurring once. Sequenced material: PBMCs, taken less than 240 days after intestinal transplant. All receptors derive from a human patient who received an intestinal transplant, so some T cells may come from the graft donor. Each CDR3 is given with its conserved first and last residue. The D gene is left open where the match is weak. Only part of the rows carry a size: once, few, many, or a class if the clone is expanded.

- TRBJ1-5 TRBV7-8 - CASSPRQHVNQPQHF TGTGCCAGCAGCCCTAGACAGCACGTCAATCAGCCCCAGCATTTT
- TRBJ2-7 TRBV5-5 - CASSFSDGDYEQYF TGTGCCAGCAGCTTTTCGGACGGAGACTACGAGCAGTACTTC
- TRBJ2-1 TRBV5-1 - CASSLDNEQFF TGCGCCAGCAGCTTAGATAATGAGCAGTTCTTC
- TRBJ2-3 TRBV6-5 - CASTSGTFTDTQYF TGTGCCAGCACTTCTGGGACCTTCACAGATACGCAGTATTTT
- TRBJ1-1 TRBV18 - CASSQLGFDTEAFF TGTGCCAGCTCACAACTAGGCTTTGACACTGAAGCTTTCTTT
- TRBJ2-2 TRBV7-3 - CASSLHGNTGELFF TGTGCCAGCAGCTTACACGGGAACACCGGGGAGCTGTTTTTT
- TRBJ2-7 TRBV10-2 TRBD2 CASSRTSGGFEQYF TGCGCCAGCAGTCGAACTAGCGGGGGGTTCGAGCAGTACTTC
- TRBJ2-7 TRBV4-1 TRBD1 CASRGQGSDEQYF TGCGCCAGCCGCGGACAGGGATCCGACGAGCAGTACTTC
- TRBJ1-4 TRBV6-6 - CASSPGPLNEKLFF TGTGCCAGCAGTCCGGGCCCCCTTAATGAAAAACTGTTTTTT
- TRBJ2-7 TRBV7-6 TRBD2 CASSLNALAGIYEQYF TGTGCCAGCAGCCTAAACGCGCTAGCGGGGATCTACGAGCAGTACTTC
- TRBJ2-7 TRBV10-3 TRBD2 CAISEGTSGGGYEQYF TGTGCCATCAGTGAAGGGACTAGCGGGGGGGGCTACGAGCAGTACTTC
- TRBJ2-1 TRBV18 - CASSPQGGSYNEQFF TGTGCCAGCTCACCACAGGGGGGCTCCTACAATGAGCAGTTCTTC
- TRBJ2-4 TRBV10-2 - CASSEEGGGAKNIQYF TGCGCCAGCAGTGAGGAAGGGGGGGGAGCCAAAAACATTCAGTACTTC
- TRBJ2-5 TRBV5-4 TRBD1 CASSPSTGASRETQYF TGTGCCAGCAGCCCCTCGACAGGGGCCTCTCGGGAGACCCAGTACTTC
- TRBJ1-3 TRBV25-1 - CASSDRGTIYF TGTGCCAGCAGTGACAGGGGCACCATATATTTT
few TRBJ2-7 TRBV19 TRBD2 CASSPYGREGYYEQYF TGTGCCAGTAGCCCCTACGGGAGGGAGGGATACTACGAGCAGTACTTC
few TRBJ1-1 TRBV19 TRBD1 CASTPGTGNTEAFF TGTGCCAGTACTCCCGGGACAGGGAACACTGAAGCTTTCTTT
- TRBJ1-2 TRBV7-9 - CASSLDRGRSYGYTF TGTGCCAGCAGCTTAGATCGGGGGCGAAGCTATGGCTACACCTTC
- TRBJ2-1 TRBV15 - CATTDGRILDNEQFF TGTGCCACCACCGACGGACGAATTCTTGACAATGAGCAGTTCTTC
- TRBJ1-1 TRBV5-1 - CASSFTAPNTEAFF TGCGCCAGCAGCTTTACTGCCCCAAACACTGAAGCTTTCTTT
- TRBJ2-7 TRBV5-1 TRBD1 CASSWGGQGAQGYEQYF TGCGCCAGCAGCTGGGGGGGACAGGGGGCCCAAGGGTACGAGCAGTACTTC
- TRBJ1-1 TRBV19 - CASSKQGLGYTEAFF TGTGCCAGTAGTAAACAGGGCCTGGGATACACTGAAGCTTTCTTT
- TRBJ2-1 TRBV6-6 TRBD2 CASSSGLAALNEQFF TGTGCCAGCAGTTCGGGACTAGCGGCCCTTAATGAGCAGTTCTTC
- TRBJ1-6 TRBV27 - CASSDRVKPLHF TGTGCCAGCAGTGACCGTGTAAAACCCCTCCACTTT
- TRBJ2-3 TRBV13 TRBD2 CASSLEGLAGGPPDTQYF TGTGCCAGCAGCTTAGAGGGACTAGCGGGGGGCCCGCCAGATACGCAGTATTTT
- TRBJ1-2 TRBV5-4 - CASSSETGPVGGYTF TGTGCCAGCAGCTCGGAGACAGGACCGGTGGGTGGCTACACCTTC
once TRBJ1-6 TRBV4-1 TRBD1 CASSQTTTGNSPLHF TGCGCCAGCAGCCAAACTACGACAGGGAATTCACCCCTCCACTTT
- TRBJ2-7 TRBV5-1 TRBD1 CASSVGTGAMREQYF TGCGCCAGCAGCGTAGGGACAGGAGCCATGAGGGAGCAGTACTTC
- TRBJ2-1 TRBV6-4 TRBD2 CASSLVSGGGLGEQFF TGTGCCAGCAGCCTAGTTAGCGGGGGGGGCCTCGGAGAGCAGTTCTTC
- TRBJ1-3 TRBV7-2 TRBD1 CASSSRQGGTGNTIYF TGTGCCAGCAGCTCCAGACAGGGAGGAACTGGAAACACCATATATTTT
- TRBJ1-4 TRBV23-1 - CASSQGTEKLFF TGCGCCAGCAGTCAAGGGACAGAAAAACTGTTTTTT
- TRBJ1-2 TRBV15 - CATSRDSGPSLLGYTF TGTGCCACCAGCAGAGATTCGGGGCCTTCTCTTCTGGGCTACACCTTC